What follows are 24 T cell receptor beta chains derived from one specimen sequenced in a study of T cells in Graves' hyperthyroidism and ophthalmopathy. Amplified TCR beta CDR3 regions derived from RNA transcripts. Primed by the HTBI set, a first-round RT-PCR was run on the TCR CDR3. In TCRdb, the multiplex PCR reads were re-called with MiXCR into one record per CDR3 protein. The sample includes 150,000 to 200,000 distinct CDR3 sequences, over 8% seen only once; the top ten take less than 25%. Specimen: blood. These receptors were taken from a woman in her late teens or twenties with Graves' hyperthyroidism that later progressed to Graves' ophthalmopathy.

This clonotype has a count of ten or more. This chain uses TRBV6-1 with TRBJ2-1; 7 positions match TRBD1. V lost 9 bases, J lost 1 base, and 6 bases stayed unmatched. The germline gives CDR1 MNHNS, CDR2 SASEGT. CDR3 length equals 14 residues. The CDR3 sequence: CASRDRGSYNEQFF. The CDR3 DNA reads TGTGCCAGTAGGGACAGAGGTTCCTACAATGAGCAGTTCTTC.

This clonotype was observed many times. The CDR3 is CASSSPGAGELFF. The CDR3 nucleotides read TGTGCCAGCAGTTCGCCGGGGGCCGGGGAGCTGTTTTTT. J is TRBJ2-2 and V is TRBV12-3 or TRBV12-4; perhaps TRBD2 as D (6 bases). Trimming removed 4 bases from V and 6 bases from J, with 9 bases in between. The CDR3 runs to 13 residues.

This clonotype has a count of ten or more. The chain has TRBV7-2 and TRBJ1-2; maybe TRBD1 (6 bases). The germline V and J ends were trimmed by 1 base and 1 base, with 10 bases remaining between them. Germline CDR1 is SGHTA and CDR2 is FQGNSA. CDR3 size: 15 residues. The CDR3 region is CASSLVGQSNYGYTF. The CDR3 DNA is TGTGCCAGCAGCTTAGTAGGACAGAGTAACTATGGCTACACCTTC. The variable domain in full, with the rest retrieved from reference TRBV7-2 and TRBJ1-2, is GAGVSQSPSNKVTEKGKDVELRCDPISGHTALYWYRQSLGQGLEFLIYFQGNSAPDKSGLPSDRFSAERTGGSVSTLTIQRTQQEDSAVYLCASSLVGQSNYGYTFGSGTRLTVV.

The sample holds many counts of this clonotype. The CDR3 loop is CASSQEMVVVGTEAFF. CDR3 in DNA: TGTGCCAGCAGCCAAGAAATGGTAGTGGTCGGCACTGAAGCTTTCTTT. The rearrangement joins TRBV4-2 to TRBJ1-1; D is undetermined. Germline lookup yields CDR1 LGHNA and CDR2 YNFKEQ. V lost 0 bases and J lost 4, with 15 bases in between. The CDR3 has 16 amino acids.

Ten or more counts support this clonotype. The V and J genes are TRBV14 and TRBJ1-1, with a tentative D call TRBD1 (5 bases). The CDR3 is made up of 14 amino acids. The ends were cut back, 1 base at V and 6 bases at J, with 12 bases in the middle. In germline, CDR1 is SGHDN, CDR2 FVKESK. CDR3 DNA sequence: TGTGCCAGCAGCCAAGTGCGGGACCCCCCTGAAGCTTTCTTT. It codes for CASSQVRDPPEAFF.

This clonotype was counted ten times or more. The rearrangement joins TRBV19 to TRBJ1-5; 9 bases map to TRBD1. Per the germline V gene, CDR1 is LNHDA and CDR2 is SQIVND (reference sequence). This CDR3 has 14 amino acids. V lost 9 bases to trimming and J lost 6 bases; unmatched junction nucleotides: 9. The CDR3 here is CASQWTGATQPQHF. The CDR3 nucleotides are TGTGCCAGCCAGTGGACAGGGGCCACTCAGCCCCAGCATTTT.

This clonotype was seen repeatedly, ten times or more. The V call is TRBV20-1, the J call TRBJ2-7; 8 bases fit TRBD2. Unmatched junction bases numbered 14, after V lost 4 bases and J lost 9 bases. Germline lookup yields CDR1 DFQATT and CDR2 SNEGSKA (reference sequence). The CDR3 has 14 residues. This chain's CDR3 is CSATKSGSVGGQYF. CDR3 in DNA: TGCAGTGCTACCAAAAGCGGGAGCGTAGGCGGGCAGTACTTC.

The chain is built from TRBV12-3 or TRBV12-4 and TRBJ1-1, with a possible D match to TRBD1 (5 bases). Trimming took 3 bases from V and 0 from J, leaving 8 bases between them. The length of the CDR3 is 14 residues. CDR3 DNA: TGTGCCAGCAGTTTTACAGGAGTGAACACTGAAGCTTTCTTT. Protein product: CASSFTGVNTEAFF.

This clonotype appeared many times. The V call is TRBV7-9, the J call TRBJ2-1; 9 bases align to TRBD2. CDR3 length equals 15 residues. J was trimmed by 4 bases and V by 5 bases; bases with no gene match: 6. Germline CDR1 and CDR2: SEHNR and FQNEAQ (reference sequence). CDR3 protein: CASSHASGDYNEQFF. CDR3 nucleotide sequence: TGTGCCAGCAGCCACGCTAGCGGGGATTACAATGAGCAGTTCTTC.

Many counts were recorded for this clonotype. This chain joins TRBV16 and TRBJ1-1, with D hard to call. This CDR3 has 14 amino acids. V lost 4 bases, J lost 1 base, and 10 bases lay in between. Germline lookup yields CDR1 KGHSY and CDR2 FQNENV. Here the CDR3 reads CASSRPGRNTEAFF. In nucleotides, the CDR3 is TGTGCCAGCAGCCGTCCAGGTCGGAACACTGAAGCTTTCTTT.

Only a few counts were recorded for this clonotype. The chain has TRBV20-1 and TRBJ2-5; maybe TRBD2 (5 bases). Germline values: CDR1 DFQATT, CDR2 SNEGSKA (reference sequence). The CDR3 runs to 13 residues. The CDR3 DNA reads TGCGTGTCGCACGGGGAATTCCAAGAGACCCAGTACTTC. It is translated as CVSHGEFQETQYF.

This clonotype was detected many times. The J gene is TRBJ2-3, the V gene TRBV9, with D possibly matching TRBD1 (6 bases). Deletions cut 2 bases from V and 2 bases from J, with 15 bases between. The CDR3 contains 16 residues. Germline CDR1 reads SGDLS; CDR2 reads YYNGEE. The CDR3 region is CASSVSPGHVTDTQYF. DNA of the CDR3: TGTGCCAGCAGCGTTTCCCCGGGACACGTCACAGATACGCAGTATTTT.

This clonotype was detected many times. The chain's CDR3 is CLVTGTKNTEAFF. The CDR3 DNA reads TGCTTGGTTACCGGGACCAAGAACACTGAAGCTTTCTTT. This rearrangement joins TRBV20-1 to TRBJ1-1; possible D gene TRBD1, 5 bases. The CDR3 has 13 residues. CDR1 and CDR2 (germline): DFQATT, SNEGSKA (reference sequence).

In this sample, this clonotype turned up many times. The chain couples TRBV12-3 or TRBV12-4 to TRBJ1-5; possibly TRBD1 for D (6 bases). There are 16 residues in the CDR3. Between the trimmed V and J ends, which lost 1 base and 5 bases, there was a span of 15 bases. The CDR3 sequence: CASSLDYSGEHQPQHF. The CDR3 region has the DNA TGTGCCAGCAGTTTAGATTATTCAGGGGAGCATCAGCCCCAGCATTTT.

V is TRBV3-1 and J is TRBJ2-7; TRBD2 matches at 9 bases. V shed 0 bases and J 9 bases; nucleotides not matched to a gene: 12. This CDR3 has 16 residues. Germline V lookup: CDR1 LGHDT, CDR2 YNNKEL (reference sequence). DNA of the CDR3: TGTGCCAGCAGCCAAGATCTGGCGGGGGGGCGTGTAGGGCAGTACTTC. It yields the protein CASSQDLAGGRVGQYF.

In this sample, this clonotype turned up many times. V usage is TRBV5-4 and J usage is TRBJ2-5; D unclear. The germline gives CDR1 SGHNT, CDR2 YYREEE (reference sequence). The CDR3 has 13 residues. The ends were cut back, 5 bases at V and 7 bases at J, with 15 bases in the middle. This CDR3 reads CASSHDVLGTQYF. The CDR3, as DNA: TGTGCCAGCAGTCACGACGTATTAGGGACCCAGTACTTC.

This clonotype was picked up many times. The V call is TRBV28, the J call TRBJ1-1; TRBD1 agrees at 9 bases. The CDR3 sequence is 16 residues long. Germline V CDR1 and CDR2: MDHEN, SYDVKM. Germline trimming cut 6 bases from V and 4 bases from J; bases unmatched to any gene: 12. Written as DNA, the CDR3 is TGTGCCAGCAGATTCGGACAGGGGCGAGGGGGCACTGAAGCTTTCTTT. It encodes CASRFGQGRGGTEAFF.

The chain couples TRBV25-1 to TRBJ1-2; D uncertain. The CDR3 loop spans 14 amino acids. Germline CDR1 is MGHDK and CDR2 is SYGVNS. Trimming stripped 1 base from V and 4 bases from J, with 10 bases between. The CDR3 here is CASSESGRPYGYTF. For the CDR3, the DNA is TGTGCCAGCAGTGAATCGGGAAGACCCTATGGCTACACCTTC.

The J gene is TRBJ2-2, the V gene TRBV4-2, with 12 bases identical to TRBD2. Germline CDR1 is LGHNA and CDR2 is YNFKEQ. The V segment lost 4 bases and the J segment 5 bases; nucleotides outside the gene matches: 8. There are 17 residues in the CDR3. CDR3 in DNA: TGTGCCAGCAGCCGAAGCGGACTAGCGGGAAATACCGGGGAGCTGTTTTTT. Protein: CASSRSGLAGNTGELFF.

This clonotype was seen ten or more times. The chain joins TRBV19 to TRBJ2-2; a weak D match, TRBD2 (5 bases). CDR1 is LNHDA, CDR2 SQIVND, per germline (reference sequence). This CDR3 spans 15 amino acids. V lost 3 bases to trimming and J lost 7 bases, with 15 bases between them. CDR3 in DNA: TGTGCCAGTAGTATTTGGCGGGTAAATAACGGGGAGCTGTTTTTT. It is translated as CASSIWRVNNGELFF.

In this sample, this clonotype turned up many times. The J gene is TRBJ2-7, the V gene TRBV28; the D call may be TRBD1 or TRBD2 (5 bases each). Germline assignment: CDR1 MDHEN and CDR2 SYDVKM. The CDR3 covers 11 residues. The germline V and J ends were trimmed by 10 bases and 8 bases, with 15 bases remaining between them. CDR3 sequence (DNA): TGTGCCACCTACTCTATGGGACAGCAGTACTTC. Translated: CATYSMGQQYF.

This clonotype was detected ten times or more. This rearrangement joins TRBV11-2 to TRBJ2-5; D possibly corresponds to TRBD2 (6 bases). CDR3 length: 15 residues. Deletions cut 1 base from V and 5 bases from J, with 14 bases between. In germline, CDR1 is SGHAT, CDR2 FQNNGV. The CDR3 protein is CASSLGGTSHETQYF. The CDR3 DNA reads TGTGCCAGCAGCTTAGGAGGAACTAGCCACGAGACCCAGTACTTC.

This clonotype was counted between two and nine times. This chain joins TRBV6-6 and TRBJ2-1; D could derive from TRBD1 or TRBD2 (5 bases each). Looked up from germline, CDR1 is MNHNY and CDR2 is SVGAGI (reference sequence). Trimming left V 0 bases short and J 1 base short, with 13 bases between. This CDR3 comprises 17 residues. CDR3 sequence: CASSYSRGTPSYNEQFF. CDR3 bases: TGTGCCAGCAGTTACTCGAGGGGAACGCCTTCCTACAATGAGCAGTTCTTC.

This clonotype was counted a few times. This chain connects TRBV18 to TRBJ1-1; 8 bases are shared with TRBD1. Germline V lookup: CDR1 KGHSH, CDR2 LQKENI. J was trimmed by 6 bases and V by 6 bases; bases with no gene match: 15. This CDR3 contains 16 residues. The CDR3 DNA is TGTGCCAGCTCGGGCCCTAACGACAGGGGTTCTTCTGAAGCTTTCTTT. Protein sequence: CASSGPNDRGSSEAFF. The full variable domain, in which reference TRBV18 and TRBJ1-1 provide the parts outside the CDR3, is NAGVMQNPRHLVRRRGQEARLRCSPMKGHSHVYWYRQLPEEGLKFMVYLQKENIIDESGMPKERFSAEFPKEGPSILRIQQVVRGDSAAYFCASSGPNDRGSSEAFFGQGTRLTVV.